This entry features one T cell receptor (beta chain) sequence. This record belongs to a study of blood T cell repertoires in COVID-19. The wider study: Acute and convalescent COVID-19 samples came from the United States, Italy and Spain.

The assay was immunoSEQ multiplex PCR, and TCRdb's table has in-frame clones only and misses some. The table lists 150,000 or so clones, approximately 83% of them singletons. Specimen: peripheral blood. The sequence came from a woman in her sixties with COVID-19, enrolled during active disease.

CDR3 DNA sequence: TGTGCCACCAGTGACTCCAGGGTTTTCCGCGATAATAGTCAGCCCCAGCATTTT. It specifies CATSDSRVFRDNSQPQHF. This chain connects TRBV24-1 to TRBJ1-5, with a possible D match to TRBD1 (5 bases). V shed 4 bases and J shed 6 bases, with 24 bases lying between them. CDR1 is KGHDR, CDR2 SFDVKD, per germline. The CDR3 runs 18 residues.